A selection of T cell receptor beta chains follows, all from one sample in a study of response to subunit inactivated influenza vaccine. TCRdb called the RT-PCR reads again in MiXCR, with one record for every CDR3 protein. The data contain more than 700,000 distinct CDR3 sequences, 21% of them seen just once; the ten biggest clones take up roughly a tenth. Sequencing used PBMCs from blood, obtained roughly 5 days after vaccination. The source of these receptors is a man between 45 and 60 years old who received an inactivated influenza vaccine. Both conserved end residues are part of each CDR3. A D gene is named only where the DNA matches it firmly. Not every row has a clone size; where given, it reads once, few, many or a size class.

j_gene	d_gene	v_gene	abundance	CDR3nt	CDR3aa
TRBJ2-2	TRBD2	TRBV12-3/TRBV12-4	many	TGTGCCAGCAGAAGATCTAGCGGGGGGTCCGGGGAGCTGTTTTTT	CASRRSSGGSGELFF
TRBJ2-7	-	TRBV2	few	TGTGCCAGCAGCGGCCCAGCGCGGGAGCAGTACTTC	CASSGPAREQYF
TRBJ1-2	-	TRBV6-1	few	TGTGCCAGCAGCAACAGGGAGAACTATGGCTACACCTTC	CASSNRENYGYTF
TRBJ2-1	-	TRBV6-2/TRBV6-3	-	TGTGCCAGCAGTTACTCTACGGGGAGCTCCTACAATGAGCAGTTCTTC	CASSYSTGSSYNEQFF
TRBJ2-3	-	TRBV28	-	TGTGCCAGCAGGGACCCCACAGATACGCAGTATTTT	CASRDPTDTQYF
TRBJ2-2	-	TRBV6-1	few	TGTGCCAGCAGCACATCAGGGTACGCGAACACCGGGGAGCTGTTTTTT	CASSTSGYANTGELFF
TRBJ2-5	TRBD2	TRBV15	few	TGTGCCACCAGCAAGGGACTAGCGGGTTTAGAGACCCAGTACTTC	CATSKGLAGLETQYF
TRBJ2-1	-	TRBV4-3	-	TGCGCCAGCAGCCAAGATCTTGGGGGGTCCTACAATGAGCAGTTCTTC	CASSQDLGGSYNEQFF
TRBJ1-1	-	TRBV4-2	-	TGTGCCAGCAGCCAAGACCCCCCTCTGAACACTGAAGCTTTCTTT	CASSQDPPLNTEAFF
TRBJ2-5	TRBD2	TRBV4-2	many	TGTGCCAGCAGCCAACGCGGGAGGGTTCGAGAGACCCAGTACTTC	CASSQRGRVRETQYF
TRBJ1-4	TRBD1	TRBV6-1	few	TGTGCCAGCACTAACAGCCGGACAGGTGCCGAAAAACTGTTTTTT	CASTNSRTGAEKLFF
TRBJ2-1	-	TRBV6-2/TRBV6-3	-	TGTGCCAGCAGTTACGGGGTCCCTGAGCAGTTCTTC	CASSYGVPEQFF
TRBJ2-1	-	TRBV12-3/TRBV12-4	many	TGTGCCAGCAGCTTAGGGGGGAGCTCCTACAATGAGCAGTTCTTC	CASSLGGSSYNEQFF
TRBJ2-1	TRBD2	TRBV7-3	-	TGTGCCAGCAGCTTAACGGGCCTAGCGGGTCCCAATGAGCAGTTCTTC	CASSLTGLAGPNEQFF
TRBJ2-3	-	TRBV5-1	many	TGCGCCAGCAGCTTGGAACAGGGCCACACAGATACGCAGTATTTT	CASSLEQGHTDTQYF
TRBJ2-7	-	TRBV12-3/TRBV12-4	few	TGTGCCAGCAGTTTAGGGCAGTTCAACGAGCAGTACTTC	CASSLGQFNEQYF
TRBJ2-7	TRBD1	TRBV28	-	TGTGCCAGCAGTCCTCAGACAGGGGGCTCCTACGAGCAGTACTTC	CASSPQTGGSYEQYF